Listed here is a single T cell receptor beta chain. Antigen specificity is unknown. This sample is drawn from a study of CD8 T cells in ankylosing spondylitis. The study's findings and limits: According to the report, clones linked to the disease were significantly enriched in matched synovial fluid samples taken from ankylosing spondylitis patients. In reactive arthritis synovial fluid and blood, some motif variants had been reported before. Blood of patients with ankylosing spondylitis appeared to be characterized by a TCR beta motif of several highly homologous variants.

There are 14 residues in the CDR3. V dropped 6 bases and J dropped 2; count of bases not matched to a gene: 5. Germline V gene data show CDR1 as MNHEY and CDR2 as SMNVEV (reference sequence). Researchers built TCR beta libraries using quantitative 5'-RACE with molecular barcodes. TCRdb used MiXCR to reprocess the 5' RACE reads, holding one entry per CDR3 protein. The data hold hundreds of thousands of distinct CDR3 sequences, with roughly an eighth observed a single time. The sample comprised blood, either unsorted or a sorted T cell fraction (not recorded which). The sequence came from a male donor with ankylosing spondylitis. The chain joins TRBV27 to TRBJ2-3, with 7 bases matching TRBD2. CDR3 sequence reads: CASRTGTITDTQYF. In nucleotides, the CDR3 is TGTGCCAGCAGAACCGGGACTATCACAGATACGCAGTATTTT.